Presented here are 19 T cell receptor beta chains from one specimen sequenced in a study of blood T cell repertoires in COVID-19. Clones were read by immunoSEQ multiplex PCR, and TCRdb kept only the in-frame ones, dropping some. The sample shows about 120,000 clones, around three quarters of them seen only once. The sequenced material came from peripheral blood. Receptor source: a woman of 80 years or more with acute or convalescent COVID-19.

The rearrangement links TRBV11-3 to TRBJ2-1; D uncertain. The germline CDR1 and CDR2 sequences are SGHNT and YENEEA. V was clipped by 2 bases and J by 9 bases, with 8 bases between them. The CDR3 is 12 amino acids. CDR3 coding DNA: TGTGCCAGCAGCTTAAACGGAGTTGAGCAGTTCTTC. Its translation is CASSLNGVEQFF.

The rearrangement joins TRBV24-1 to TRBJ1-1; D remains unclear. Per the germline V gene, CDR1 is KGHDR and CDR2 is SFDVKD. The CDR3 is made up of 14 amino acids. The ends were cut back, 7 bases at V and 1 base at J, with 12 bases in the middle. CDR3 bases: TGTGCCACCAGCAAACTCACAGAGAACACTGAAGCTTTCTTT. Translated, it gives CATSKLTENTEAFF.

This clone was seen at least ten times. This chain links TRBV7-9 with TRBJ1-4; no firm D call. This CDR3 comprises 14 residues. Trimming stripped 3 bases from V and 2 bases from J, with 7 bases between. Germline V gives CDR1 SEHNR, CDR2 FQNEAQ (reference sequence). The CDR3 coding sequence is TGTGCCAGCAGCTTGGGAGAGACTAATGAAAAACTGTTTTTT. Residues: CASSLGETNEKLFF.

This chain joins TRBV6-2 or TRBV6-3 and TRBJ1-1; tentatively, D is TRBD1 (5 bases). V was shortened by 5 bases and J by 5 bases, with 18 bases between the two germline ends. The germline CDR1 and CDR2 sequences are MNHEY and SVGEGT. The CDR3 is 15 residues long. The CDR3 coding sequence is TGTGCCAGCAGTACCCAGATCCGGGGGTGGACTGAAGCTTTCTTT. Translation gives CASSTQIRGWTEAFF.

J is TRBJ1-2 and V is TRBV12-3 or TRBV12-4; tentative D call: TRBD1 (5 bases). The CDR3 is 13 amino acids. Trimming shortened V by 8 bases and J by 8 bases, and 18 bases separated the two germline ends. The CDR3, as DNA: TGTGCCAGCGTTAAGACAACCGGGGGAGGCTACACCTTC. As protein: CASVKTTGGGYTF.

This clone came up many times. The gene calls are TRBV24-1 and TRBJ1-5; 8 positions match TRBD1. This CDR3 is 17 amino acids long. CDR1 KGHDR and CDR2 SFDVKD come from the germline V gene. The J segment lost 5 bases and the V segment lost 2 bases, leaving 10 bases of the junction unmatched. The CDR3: CATSDSSFGTGYQPQHF. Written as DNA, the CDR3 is TGTGCCACCAGTGATTCTTCGTTCGGGACAGGTTATCAGCCCCAGCATTTT.

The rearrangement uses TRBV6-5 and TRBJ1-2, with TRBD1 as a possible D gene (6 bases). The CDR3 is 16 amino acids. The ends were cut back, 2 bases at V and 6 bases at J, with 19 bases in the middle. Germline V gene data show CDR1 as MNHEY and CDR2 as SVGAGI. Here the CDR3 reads CASSYLGTRGRDGYTF. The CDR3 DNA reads TGTGCCAGCAGTTACCTTGGGACAAGGGGCCGGGATGGCTACACCTTC.

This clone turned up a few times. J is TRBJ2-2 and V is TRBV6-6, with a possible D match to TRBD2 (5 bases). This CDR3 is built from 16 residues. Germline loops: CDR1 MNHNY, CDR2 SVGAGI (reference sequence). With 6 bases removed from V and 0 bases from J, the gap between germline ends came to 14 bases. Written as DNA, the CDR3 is TGTGCCAGCAGCCGCGAGGGCGGCTCGAACACCGGGGAGCTGTTTTTT. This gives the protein CASSREGGSNTGELFF.

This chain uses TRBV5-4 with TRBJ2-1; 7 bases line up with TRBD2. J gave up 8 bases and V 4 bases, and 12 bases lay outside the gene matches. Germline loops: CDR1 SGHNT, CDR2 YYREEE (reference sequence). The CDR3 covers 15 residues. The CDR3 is CASSKTSKTEYEQFF. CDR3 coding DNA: TGTGCCAGCAGCAAGACTAGCAAGACGGAATATGAGCAGTTCTTC.

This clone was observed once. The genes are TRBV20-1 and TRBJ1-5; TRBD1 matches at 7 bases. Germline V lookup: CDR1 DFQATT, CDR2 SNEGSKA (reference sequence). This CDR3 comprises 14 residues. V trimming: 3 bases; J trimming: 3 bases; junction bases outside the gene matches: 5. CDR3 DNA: TGCAGTGCTAGTCGGGGACAGAACAATCAGCCCCAGCATTTT. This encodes CSASRGQNNQPQHF.

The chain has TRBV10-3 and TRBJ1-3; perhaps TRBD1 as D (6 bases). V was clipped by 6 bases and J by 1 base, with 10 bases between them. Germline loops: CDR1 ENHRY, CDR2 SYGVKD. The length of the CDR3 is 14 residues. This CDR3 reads CAIRTTGSGNTIYF. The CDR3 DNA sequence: TGTGCCATCAGGACTACAGGGTCTGGAAACACCATATATTTT.

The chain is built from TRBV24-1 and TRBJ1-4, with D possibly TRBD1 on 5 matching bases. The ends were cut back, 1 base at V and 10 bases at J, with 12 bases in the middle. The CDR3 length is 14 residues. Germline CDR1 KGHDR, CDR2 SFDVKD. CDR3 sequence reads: CATSDLRQGGKLFF. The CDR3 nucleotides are TGTGCCACCAGTGATTTACGGCAGGGAGGAAAACTGTTTTTT.

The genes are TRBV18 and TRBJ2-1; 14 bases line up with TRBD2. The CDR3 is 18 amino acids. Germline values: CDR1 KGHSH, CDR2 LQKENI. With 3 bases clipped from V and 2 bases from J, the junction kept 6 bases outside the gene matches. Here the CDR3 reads CASSPPGLAGAPYNEQFF. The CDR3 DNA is TGTGCCAGCTCACCTCCGGGACTAGCGGGAGCCCCCTACAATGAGCAGTTCTTC.

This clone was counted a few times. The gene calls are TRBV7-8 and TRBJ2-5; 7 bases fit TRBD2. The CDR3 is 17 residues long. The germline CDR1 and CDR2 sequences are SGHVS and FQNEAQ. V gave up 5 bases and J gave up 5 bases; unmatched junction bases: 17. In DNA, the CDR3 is TGTGCCAGCAGCCTAGGATTACGACTAGCCATTCTGGAGACCCAGTACTTC. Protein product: CASSLGLRLAILETQYF.

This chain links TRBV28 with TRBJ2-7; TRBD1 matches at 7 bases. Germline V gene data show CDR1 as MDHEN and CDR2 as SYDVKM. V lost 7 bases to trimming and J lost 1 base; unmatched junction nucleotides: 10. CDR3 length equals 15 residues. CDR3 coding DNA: TGTGCCAGCACCGACCAGGGACAGACATCCTACGAGCAGTACTTC. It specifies CASTDQGQTSYEQYF.

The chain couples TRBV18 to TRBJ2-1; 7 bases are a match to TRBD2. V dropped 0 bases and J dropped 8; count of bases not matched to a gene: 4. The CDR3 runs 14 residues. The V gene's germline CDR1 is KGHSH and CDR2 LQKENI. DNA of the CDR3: TGTGCCAGCTCACCACCGGCTAGCGGAGATGAGCAGTTCTTC. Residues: CASSPPASGDEQFF.

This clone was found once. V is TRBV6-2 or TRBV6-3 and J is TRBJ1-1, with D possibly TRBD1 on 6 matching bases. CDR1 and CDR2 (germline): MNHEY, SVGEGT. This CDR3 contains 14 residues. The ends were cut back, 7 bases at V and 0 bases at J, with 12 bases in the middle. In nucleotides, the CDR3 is TGTGCCAGCACCCCAGGACAGTTGAACACTGAAGCTTTCTTT. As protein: CASTPGQLNTEAFF.

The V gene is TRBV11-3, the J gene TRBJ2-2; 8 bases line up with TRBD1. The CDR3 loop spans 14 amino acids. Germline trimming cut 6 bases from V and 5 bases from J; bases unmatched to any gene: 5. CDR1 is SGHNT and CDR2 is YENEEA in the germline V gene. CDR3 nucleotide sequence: TGTGCCAGCAGACGGGACAGGTTGACCGGGGAGCTGTTTTTT. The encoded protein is CASRRDRLTGELFF.

The CDR3 sequence: CASKSAGSSVDWGELFF. CDR3 sequence (DNA): TGTGCCAGTAAATCGGCGGGCTCATCTGTGGATTGGGGGGAGCTGTTTTTT. The J gene is TRBJ2-2, the V gene TRBV19, with a possible D match to TRBD2 (5 bases). The V gene's germline CDR1 is LNHDA and CDR2 SQIVND (reference sequence). V was pared by 7 bases and J by 8 bases, with 26 bases between. This CDR3 spans 17 amino acids.